The clone carrying this TCR beta chain was counted ten times or more. This entry is derived from a study of T cells in Graves' hyperthyroidism and ophthalmopathy. Amplified regions were TCR beta CDR3 sequences from RNA transcripts. HTBI primers drove first-round RT-PCR of the TCR CDR3. One entry per CDR3 protein results from TCRdb running MiXCR on the multiplex PCR reads. This repertoire shows fewer than 700,000 distinct CDR3 sequences, approximately 17% found once; its top ten account for under 20%. CDR1 is MDHEN and CDR2 is SYDVKM in the germline V gene. Deletions cut 7 bases from V and 1 base from J, with 13 bases between. This CDR3 region has 14 residues.

V and J are TRBV28 and TRBJ1-1; the D gene is possibly TRBD1 (5 bases). Specimen: blood. This receptor was taken from a woman in her late teens or twenties with Graves' ophthalmopathy. The CDR3 nucleotides are TGTGCCAGCACGGCCCTAGGGGAGAACACTGAAGCTTTCTTT. This sequence encodes CASTALGENTEAFF.